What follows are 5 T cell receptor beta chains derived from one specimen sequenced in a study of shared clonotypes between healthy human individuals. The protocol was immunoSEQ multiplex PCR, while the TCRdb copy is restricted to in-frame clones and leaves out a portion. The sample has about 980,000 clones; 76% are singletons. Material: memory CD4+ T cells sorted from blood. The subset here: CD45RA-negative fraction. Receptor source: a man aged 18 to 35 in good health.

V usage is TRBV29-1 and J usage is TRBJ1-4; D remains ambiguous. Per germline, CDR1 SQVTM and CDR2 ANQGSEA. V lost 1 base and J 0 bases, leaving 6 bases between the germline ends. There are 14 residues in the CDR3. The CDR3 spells CSVEVGATNEKLFF. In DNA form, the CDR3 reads TGCAGCGTTGAAGTAGGCGCAACTAATGAAAAACTGTTTTTT. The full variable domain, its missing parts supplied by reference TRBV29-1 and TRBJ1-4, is SAVISQKPSRDICQRGTSLTIQCQVDSQVTMMFWYRQQPGQSLTLIATANQGSEATYESGFVIDKFPISRPNLTFSTLTVSNMSPEDSSIYLCSVEVGATNEKLFFGSGTQLSVL.

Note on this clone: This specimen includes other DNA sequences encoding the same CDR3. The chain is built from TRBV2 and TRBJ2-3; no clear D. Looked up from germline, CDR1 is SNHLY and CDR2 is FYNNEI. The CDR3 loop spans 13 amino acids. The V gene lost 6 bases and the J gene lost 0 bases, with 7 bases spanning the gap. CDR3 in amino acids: CASSADSTDTQYF. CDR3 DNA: TGTGCCAGCAGCGCCGACAGCACAGATACGCAGTATTTT. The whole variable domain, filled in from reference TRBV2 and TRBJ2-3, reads EPEVTQTPSHQVTQMGQEVILRCVPISNHLYFYWYRQILGQKVEFLVSFYNNEISEKSEIFDDQFSVERPDGSNFTLKIRSTKLEDSAMYFCASSADSTDTQYFGPGTRLTVL.

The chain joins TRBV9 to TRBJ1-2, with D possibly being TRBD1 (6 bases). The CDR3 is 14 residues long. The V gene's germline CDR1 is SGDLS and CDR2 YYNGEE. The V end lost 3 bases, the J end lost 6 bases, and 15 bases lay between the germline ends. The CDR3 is CASSGGRTANGYTF. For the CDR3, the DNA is TGTGCCAGCAGCGGAGGCCGGACAGCGAATGGCTACACCTTC.

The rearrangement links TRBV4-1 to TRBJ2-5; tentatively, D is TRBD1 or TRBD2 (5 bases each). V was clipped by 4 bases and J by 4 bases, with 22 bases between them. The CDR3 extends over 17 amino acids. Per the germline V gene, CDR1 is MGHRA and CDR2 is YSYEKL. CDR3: CASSLLVRGSQGETQYF. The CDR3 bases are TGCGCCAGCAGCCTTTTAGTGAGGGGCAGCCAGGGAGAGACCCAGTACTTC.

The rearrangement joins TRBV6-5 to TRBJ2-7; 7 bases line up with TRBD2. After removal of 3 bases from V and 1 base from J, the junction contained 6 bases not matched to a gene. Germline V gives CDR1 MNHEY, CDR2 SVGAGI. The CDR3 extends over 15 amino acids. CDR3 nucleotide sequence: TGTGCCAGCAGTTATAGAGCGGGAAGATCCTACGAGCAGTACTTC. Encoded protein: CASSYRAGRSYEQYF.